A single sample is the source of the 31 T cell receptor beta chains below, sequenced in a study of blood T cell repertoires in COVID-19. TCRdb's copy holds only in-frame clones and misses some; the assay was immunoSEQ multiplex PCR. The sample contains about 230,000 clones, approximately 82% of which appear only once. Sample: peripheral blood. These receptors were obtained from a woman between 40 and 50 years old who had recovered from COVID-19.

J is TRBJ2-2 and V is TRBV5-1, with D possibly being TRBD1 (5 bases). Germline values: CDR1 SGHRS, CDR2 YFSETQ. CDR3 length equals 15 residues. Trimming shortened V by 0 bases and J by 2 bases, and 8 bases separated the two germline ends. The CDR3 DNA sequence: TGCGCCAGCAGCTTGGGACAGATCAACACCGGGGAGCTGTTTTTT. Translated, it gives CASSLGQINTGELFF.

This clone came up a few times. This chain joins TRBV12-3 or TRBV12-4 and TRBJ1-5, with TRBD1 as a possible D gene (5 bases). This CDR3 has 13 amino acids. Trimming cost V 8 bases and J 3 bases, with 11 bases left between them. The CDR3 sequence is CASGQGYNQPQHF. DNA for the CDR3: TGTGCCAGCGGGCAGGGATACAATCAGCCCCAGCATTTT.

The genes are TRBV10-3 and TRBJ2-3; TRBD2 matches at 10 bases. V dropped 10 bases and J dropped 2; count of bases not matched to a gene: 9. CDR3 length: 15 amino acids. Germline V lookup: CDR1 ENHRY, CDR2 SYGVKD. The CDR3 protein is CATERGGQFTDTQYF. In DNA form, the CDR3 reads TGTGCCACTGAGCGGGGGGGCCAGTTCACAGATACGCAGTATTTT.

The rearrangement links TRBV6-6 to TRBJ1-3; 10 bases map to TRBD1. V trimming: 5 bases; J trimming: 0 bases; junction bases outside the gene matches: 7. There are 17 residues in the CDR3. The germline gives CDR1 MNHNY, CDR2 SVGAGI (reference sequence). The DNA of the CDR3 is TGTGCCAGCAGTCCTCGGGACAGGGGCTTCTCTGGAAACACCATATATTTT. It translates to CASSPRDRGFSGNTIYF.

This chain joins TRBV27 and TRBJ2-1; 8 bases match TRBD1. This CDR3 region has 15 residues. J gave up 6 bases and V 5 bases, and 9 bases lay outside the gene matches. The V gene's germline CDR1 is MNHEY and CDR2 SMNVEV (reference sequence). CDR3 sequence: CASSPQTGVGNEQFF. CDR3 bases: TGTGCCAGCAGTCCGCAGACAGGGGTGGGCAATGAGCAGTTCTTC.

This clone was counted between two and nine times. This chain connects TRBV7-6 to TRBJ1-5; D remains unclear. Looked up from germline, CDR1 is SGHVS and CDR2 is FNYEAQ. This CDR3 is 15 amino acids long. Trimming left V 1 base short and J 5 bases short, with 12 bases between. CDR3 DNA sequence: TGTGCCAGCAGCTTAGATACGGGGAAGGATCAGCCCCAGCATTTT. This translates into CASSLDTGKDQPQHF.

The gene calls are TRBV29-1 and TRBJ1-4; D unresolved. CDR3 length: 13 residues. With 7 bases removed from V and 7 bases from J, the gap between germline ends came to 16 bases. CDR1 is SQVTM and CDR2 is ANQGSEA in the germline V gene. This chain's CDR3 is CSATGSGGEKLFF. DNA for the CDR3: TGCAGCGCCACCGGATCAGGTGGTGAAAAACTGTTTTTT.

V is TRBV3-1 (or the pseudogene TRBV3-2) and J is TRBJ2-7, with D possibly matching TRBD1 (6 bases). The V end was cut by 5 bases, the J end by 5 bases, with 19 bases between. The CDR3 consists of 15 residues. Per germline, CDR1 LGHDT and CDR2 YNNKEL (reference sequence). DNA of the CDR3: TGTGCCAGCAGCGTTAGGACAGTAAAAACCCACGAGCAGTACTTC. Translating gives CASSVRTVKTHEQYF.

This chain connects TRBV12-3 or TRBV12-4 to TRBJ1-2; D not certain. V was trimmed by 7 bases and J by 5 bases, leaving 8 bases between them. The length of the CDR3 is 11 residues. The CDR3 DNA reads TGTGCCAGCACCCTCGGGTATGGCTACACCTTC. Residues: CASTLGYGYTF.

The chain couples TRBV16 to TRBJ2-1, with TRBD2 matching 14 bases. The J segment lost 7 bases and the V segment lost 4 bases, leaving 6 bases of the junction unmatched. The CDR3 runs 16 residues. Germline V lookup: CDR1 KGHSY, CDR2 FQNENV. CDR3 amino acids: CASSPRLAGGQNEQFF. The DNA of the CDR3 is TGTGCCAGCAGCCCAAGACTAGCGGGGGGGCAAAATGAGCAGTTCTTC.

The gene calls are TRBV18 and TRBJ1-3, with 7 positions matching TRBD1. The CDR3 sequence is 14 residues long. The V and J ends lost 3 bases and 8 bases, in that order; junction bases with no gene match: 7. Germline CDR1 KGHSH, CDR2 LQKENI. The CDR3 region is CASSPTGRSDTIYF. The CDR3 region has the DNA TGTGCCAGCTCACCGACAGGGAGGTCAGACACCATATATTTT.

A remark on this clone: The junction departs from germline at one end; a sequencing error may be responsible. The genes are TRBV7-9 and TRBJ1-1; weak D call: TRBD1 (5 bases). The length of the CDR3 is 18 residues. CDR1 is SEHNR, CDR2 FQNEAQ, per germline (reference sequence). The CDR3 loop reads CASSPRVWGVIGNAEAFF. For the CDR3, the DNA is TGTGCCAGCAGCCCAAGGGTGTGGGGGGTTATCGGGAACGCTGAAGCTTTCTTT.

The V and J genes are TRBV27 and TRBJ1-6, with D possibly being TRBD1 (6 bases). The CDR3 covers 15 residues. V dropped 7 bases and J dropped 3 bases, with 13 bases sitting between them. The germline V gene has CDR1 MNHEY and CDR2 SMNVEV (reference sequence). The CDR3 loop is CASKGDRLYNSPLHF. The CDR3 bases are TGTGCCAGCAAAGGAGACAGGCTCTATAATTCACCCCTCCACTTT.

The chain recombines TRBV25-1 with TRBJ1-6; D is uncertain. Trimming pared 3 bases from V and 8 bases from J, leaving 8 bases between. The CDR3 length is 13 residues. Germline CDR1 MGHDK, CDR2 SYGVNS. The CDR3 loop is CASSEQVDSPLHF. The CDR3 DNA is TGTGCCAGCAGTGAGCAGGTTGATTCACCCCTCCACTTT.

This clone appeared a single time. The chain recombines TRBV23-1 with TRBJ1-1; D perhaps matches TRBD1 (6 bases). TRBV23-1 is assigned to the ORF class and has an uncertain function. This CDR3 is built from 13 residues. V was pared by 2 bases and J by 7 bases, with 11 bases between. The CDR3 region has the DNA TGCGCCAGCAGTCAAAGACAGGCAAGTGAAGCTTTCTTT. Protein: CASSQRQASEAFF.

In DNA form, the CDR3 reads TGCGCCAGCAGCATACAGGGGGCGATATCCTACAATGAGCAGTTCTTC. Its protein is CASSIQGAISYNEQFF. The gene calls are TRBV5-1 and TRBJ2-1, with 9 bases that match TRBD1. Germline V gene data show CDR1 as SGHRS and CDR2 as YFSETQ. With V trimmed by 4 bases and J by 1 base, 6 bases remained unmatched. The CDR3 runs 16 residues.

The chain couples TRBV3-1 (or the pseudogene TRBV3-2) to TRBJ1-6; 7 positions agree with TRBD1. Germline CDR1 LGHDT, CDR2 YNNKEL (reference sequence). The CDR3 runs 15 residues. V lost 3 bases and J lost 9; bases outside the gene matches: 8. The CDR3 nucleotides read TGTGCCAGCAGCCAGTACAGGGGTGATAGTTCACCCCTCCACTTT. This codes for CASSQYRGDSSPLHF.

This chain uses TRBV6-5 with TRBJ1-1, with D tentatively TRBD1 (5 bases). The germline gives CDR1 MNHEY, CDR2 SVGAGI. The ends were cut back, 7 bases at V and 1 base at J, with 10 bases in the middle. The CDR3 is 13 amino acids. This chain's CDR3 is CASKRGGNTEAFF. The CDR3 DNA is TGTGCCAGCAAGCGGGGCGGGAACACTGAAGCTTTCTTT.

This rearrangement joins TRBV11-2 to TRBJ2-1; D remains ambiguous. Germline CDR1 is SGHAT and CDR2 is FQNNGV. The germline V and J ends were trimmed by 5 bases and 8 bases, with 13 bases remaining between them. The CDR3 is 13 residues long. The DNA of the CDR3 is TGTGCCAGCAGCCCCTCCGTTTCCGATGAGCAGTTCTTC. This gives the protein CASSPSVSDEQFF.

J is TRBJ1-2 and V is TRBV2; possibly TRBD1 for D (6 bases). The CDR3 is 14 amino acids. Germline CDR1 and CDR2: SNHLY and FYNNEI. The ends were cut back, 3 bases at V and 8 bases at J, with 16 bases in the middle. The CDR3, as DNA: TGTGCCAGCAGTGAGTCGGGGGGCGCGAAGGGCTACACCTTC. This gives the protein CASSESGGAKGYTF.

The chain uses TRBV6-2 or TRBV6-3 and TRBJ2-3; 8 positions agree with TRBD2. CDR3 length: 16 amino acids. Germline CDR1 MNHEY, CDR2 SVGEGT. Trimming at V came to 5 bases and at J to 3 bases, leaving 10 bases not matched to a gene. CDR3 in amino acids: CASSSSTGGRTDTQYF. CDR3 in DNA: TGTGCCAGCAGTAGTTCGACGGGGGGGCGGACAGATACGCAGTATTTT.

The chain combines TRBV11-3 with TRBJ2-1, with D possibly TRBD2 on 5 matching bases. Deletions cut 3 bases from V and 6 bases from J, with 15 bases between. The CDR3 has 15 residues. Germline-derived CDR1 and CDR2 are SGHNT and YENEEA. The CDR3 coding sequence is TGTGCCAGCAGCTTCGGAGGCAGTCGGTCCAATGAGCAGTTCTTC. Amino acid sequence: CASSFGGSRSNEQFF.

CDR3 residues: CASGVGGDSYEQYF. The CDR3 DNA sequence: TGTGCCAGCGGGGTTGGGGGGGACTCCTACGAGCAGTACTTC. This chain joins TRBV2 and TRBJ2-7; 7 bases line up with TRBD2. Germline V lookup: CDR1 SNHLY, CDR2 FYNNEI. The CDR3 runs 14 residues. With 8 bases clipped from V and 0 bases from J, the junction kept 7 bases outside the gene matches.

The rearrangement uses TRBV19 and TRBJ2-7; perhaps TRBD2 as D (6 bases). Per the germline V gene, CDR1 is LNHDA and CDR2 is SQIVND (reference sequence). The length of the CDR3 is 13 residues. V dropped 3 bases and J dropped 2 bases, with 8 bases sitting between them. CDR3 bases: TGTGCCAGTAGTATTAGCGGCGCCTACGAGCAGTACTTC. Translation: CASSISGAYEQYF.

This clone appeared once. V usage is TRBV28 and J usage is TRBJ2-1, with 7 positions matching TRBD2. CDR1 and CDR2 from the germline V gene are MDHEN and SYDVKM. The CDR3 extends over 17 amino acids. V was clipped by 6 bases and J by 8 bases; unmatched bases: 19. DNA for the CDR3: TGTGCCAGCAGCCCCGGGCGGGGGAGTGTAGGTAGGGATGAGCAGTTCTTC. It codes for CASSPGRGSVGRDEQFF.

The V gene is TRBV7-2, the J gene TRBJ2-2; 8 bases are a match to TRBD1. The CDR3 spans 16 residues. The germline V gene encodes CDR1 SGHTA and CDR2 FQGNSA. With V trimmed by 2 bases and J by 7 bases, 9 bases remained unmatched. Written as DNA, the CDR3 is TGTGCCAGCAGCTTATGGGCAGGGGGCGCCGACGGGGAGCTGTTTTTT. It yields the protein CASSLWAGGADGELFF.

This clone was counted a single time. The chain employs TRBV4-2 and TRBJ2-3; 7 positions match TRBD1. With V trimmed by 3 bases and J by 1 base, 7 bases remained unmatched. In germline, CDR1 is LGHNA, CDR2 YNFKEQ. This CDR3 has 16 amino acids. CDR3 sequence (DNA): TGTGCCAGCAGCCAGGGACGAGGGGGCGGCACAGATACGCAGTATTTT. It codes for CASSQGRGGGTDTQYF.

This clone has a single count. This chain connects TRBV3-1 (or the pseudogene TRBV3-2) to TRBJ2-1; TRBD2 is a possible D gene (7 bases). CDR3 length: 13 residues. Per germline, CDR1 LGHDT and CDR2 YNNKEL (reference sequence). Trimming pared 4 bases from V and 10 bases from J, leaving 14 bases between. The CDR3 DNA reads TGTGCCAGCAGCCGGGGAGGGGGTGGCGAGCAGTTCTTC. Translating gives CASSRGGGGEQFF.

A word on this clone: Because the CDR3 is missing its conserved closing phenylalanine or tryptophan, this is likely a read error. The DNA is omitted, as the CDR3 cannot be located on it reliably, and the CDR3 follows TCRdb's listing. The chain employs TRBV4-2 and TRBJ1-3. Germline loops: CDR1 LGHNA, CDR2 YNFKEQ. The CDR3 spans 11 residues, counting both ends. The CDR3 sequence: CASSRTTGGVD.

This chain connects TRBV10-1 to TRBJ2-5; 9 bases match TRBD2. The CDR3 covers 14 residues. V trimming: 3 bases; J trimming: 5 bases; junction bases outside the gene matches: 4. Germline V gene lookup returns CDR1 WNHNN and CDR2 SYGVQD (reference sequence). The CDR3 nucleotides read TGCGCCAGCAGTGAAGGCGGGGGGGCCGAGACCCAGTACTTC. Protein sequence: CASSEGGGAETQYF.

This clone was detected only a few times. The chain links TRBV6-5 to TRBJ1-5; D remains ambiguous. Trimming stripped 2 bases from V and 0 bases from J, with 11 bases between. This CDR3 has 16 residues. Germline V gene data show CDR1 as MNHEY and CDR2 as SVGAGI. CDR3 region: CASSYGGRYSNQPQHF. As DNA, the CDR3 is TGTGCCAGCAGTTACGGTGGCAGGTATAGCAATCAGCCCCAGCATTTT.